Below are 9 T cell receptor beta chains sequenced from a single sample in a study of response to subunit inactivated influenza vaccine. TCRdb re-called the RT-PCR reads through MiXCR, storing one row per CDR3 protein. In the table there are 150,000 to 200,000 distinct CDR3 sequences, around 9.9% of which are singletons. The specimen was non-naive T cells sorted from PBMCs, collected roughly 6 weeks after vaccination. These TCRs come from a man aged 50 to 60 who received an inactivated influenza vaccine.

The V and J genes are TRBV4-2 and TRBJ2-7; TRBD2 matches 14 bases. This CDR3 has 16 amino acids. CDR1 and CDR2 (germline): LGHNA, YNFKEQ. J gave up 5 bases and V 6 bases, and 9 bases lay outside the gene matches. The CDR3 DNA is TGTGCCAGCAGAAACGGACTAGCGGGGGGTGAAGACGAGCAGTACTTC. Translation: CASRNGLAGGEDEQYF.

The chain joins TRBV20-1 to TRBJ2-5; unclear D gene. From germline, CDR1 is DFQATT and CDR2 SNEGSKA (reference sequence). This CDR3 is 11 amino acids long. V gave up 3 bases and J gave up 2 bases, with 4 bases separating them. CDR3: CSASKQETQYF. CDR3 coding DNA: TGCAGTGCTAGCAAACAAGAGACCCAGTACTTC.

The table lists this clonotype with many counts. The chain links TRBV20-1 to TRBJ2-5; tentative D call: TRBD2 (5 bases). CDR3 length: 13 amino acids. V shed 0 bases and J shed 4 bases, with 9 bases lying between them. Germline V gene sequence: CDR1 DFQATT, CDR2 SNEGSKA (reference sequence). This CDR3 reads CSARDVGVETQYF. The CDR3 DNA sequence: TGCAGTGCTAGAGATGTCGGGGTAGAGACCCAGTACTTC.

The chain couples TRBV19 to TRBJ2-4; D might be TRBD2 (6 bases). The V and J ends lost 1 base and 1 base respectively, with 11 bases between them. This CDR3 region has 16 residues. Germline CDR1 reads LNHDA; CDR2 reads SQIVND (reference sequence). CDR3 protein: CASSIVSREAKNIQYF. The CDR3 region has the DNA TGTGCCAGTAGTATAGTTTCACGGGAGGCCAAAAACATTCAGTACTTC.

V usage is TRBV7-3 and J usage is TRBJ2-1; a weak D match, TRBD2 (6 bases). The CDR3 loop spans 15 amino acids. Per the germline V gene, CDR1 is SGHTA and CDR2 is FQGTGA. Trimming removed 2 bases from V and 2 bases from J, with 10 bases in between. The CDR3: CASSLSGGTYNEQFF. CDR3 nucleotide sequence: TGTGCCAGCAGCTTATCCGGGGGTACCTACAATGAGCAGTTCTTC.

Notes on this clonotype: A much larger clone is a single base away; this may be a read error. The chain couples TRBV7-2 to TRBJ2-7, with 7 bases that match TRBD2. V was clipped by 5 bases and J by 0 bases; unmatched bases: 7. The length of the CDR3 is 15 residues. The germline V gene encodes CDR1 SGHTA and CDR2 FQGNSA. Here the CDR3 DNA reads TGTGCCAGCAGCCCCATGGGAGGGTTCTCCTACGAGCAGTACTTC. Protein: CASSPMGGFSYEQYF. Supplemented by reference TRBV7-2 and TRBJ2-7, the full variable domain reads GAGVSQSPSNKVTEKGKDVELRCDPISGHTALYWYRQSLGQGLEFLIYFQGNSAPDKSGLPSDRFSAERTGGSVSTLTIQRTQQEDSAVYLCASSPMGGFSYEQYFGPGTRLTVT.

V gene TRBV20-1 combines with J gene TRBJ1-5; D is unresolved. Germline lookup yields CDR1 DFQATT and CDR2 SNEGSKA (reference sequence). V was cut by 7 bases and J by 2 bases, with 12 bases left in between. This CDR3 region has 13 residues. The CDR3 here is CSGWGGRNQPQHF. CDR3 nucleotides: TGCAGTGGATGGGGAGGGCGCAATCAGCCCCAGCATTTT.

The gene calls are TRBV29-1 and TRBJ1-1; 7 bases map to TRBD1. V shed 6 bases and J 6 bases; nucleotides not matched to a gene: 10. Germline V gives CDR1 SQVTM, CDR2 ANQGSEA. The CDR3 consists of 13 residues. CDR3 region: CSVATGDKAEAFF. The CDR3 region has the DNA TGCAGCGTCGCTACAGGGGATAAGGCTGAAGCTTTCTTT.

This clonotype was counted a few times. J is TRBJ2-5 and V is TRBV4-2; TRBD1 might be the D (5 bases). CDR3 length equals 14 residues. CDR1 LGHNA and CDR2 YNFKEQ come from the germline V gene. Trimming removed 2 bases from V and 1 base from J, with 8 bases in between. The DNA of the CDR3 is TGTGCCAGCAGCCAATTTAGGGGCCAAGAGACCCAGTACTTC. As protein: CASSQFRGQETQYF.